A single sample gave rise to the 8 T cell receptor beta chains below, sequenced in a study of OX40 agonist ivuxolimab in advanced cancers. Method: immunoSEQ multiplex PCR; TCRdb's copy keeps in-frame clones and lacks some. This table holds some 70,000 clones, around 86% found once. This specimen was CD4+ or CD8+ T cells sorted from blood, taken in a trial of the OX40 agonist ivuxolimab. The receptors originated from an adult with an advanced solid tumor such as melanoma, head and neck, liver or kidney cancer.

CDR3 loop: CASSSLTGGETQYF. Here the CDR3 DNA reads TGTGCCAGCAGCTCCCTGACAGGGGGAGAGACCCAGTACTTC. The chain couples TRBV21-1 to TRBJ2-5; the table names TRBD1, a call not compared with the DNA. TRBV21-1 is described as a pseudogene. The CDR3 length is 14 residues.

This chain connects TRBV5-1 to TRBJ1-1; D gene unclear. Per the germline V gene, CDR1 is SGHRS and CDR2 is YFSETQ. CDR3 length: 13 residues. Trimming took off 2 bases at V and 6 bases at J, with 11 bases between the two ends. CDR3 nucleotide sequence: TGCGCCAGCAGCTTACAATCAGTTCCTGAAGCTTTCTTT. Its protein is CASSLQSVPEAFF.

The chain uses TRBV2 and TRBJ2-3; possibly TRBD1 or TRBD2 for D (5 bases each). Trimming stripped 4 bases from V and 2 bases from J, with 16 bases between. The germline gives CDR1 SNHLY, CDR2 FYNNEI. This CDR3 region has 16 residues. The CDR3 protein is CASSGDWDRNTDTQYF. CDR3 DNA: TGTGCCAGCAGTGGAGACTGGGACCGGAACACAGATACGCAGTATTTT.

The chain links TRBV7-2 to TRBJ1-2; D gene unclear. V was pared by 1 base and J by 3 bases, with 6 bases between. The CDR3 loop spans 13 amino acids. Germline V gene sequence: CDR1 SGHTA, CDR2 FQGNSA. In nucleotides, the CDR3 is TGTGCCAGCAGCTTAGGGTACTACTATGGCTACACCTTC. Amino acids: CASSLGYYYGYTF.

The rearrangement uses TRBV7-3 and TRBJ2-5; D may be TRBD1 or TRBD2 (5 bases each). Per the germline V gene, CDR1 is SGHTA and CDR2 is FQGTGA. This CDR3 spans 14 amino acids. The germline V and J ends were trimmed by 4 bases and 5 bases, with 14 bases remaining between them. This CDR3 reads CASSSGPDGETQYF. For the CDR3, the DNA is TGTGCCAGCAGCTCGGGACCTGACGGGGAGACCCAGTACTTC. Together with reference TRBV7-3 and TRBJ2-5, the CDR3 gives the full variable domain: GAGVSQTPSNKVTEKGKYVELRCDPISGHTALYWYRQSLGQGPEFLIYFQGTGAADDSGLPNDRFFAVRPEGSVSTLKIQRTERGDSAVYLCASSSGPDGETQYFGPGTRLLVL.

For this clone: A junction boundary mismatches the germline segment, possibly from a read error. This rearrangement joins TRBV4-2 to TRBJ1-1; D not resolved. CDR3 length: 15 amino acids. CDR1 is LGHNA, CDR2 YNFKEQ, per germline. CDR3 sequence (DNA): TGTGTCAGCAGCCAAGGAGGCGGACTGAACACTGAAGCTTTCTTT. Its protein product is CVSSQGGGLNTEAFF.

This chain uses TRBV5-1 with TRBJ2-5; 7 bases are a match to TRBD1. With the DNA end fitting TRBJ2-7 better, the J assignment may be wrong. The CDR3 sequence is 13 residues long. Germline V gives CDR1 SGHRS, CDR2 YFSETQ. The DNA of the CDR3 is TGCGCCAGCAGCTCTGACAGGGCCTACGAGCAGTACTTC. Translated, it gives CASSSDRAYEQYF.

This clone was detected once. The rearrangement links TRBV6-6 to TRBJ2-1; D not resolved. Trimming pared 2 bases from V and 7 bases from J, leaving 0 bases between. CDR1 is MNHNY, CDR2 SVGAGI, per germline (reference sequence). The length of the CDR3 is 10 residues. The CDR3 region has the DNA TGTGCCAGCAGTTACAATGAGCAGTTCTTC. Its translation is CASSYNEQFF.